A selection of T cell receptor beta chains follows, all from one sample in a study of PD-L1 blockade in urothelial cancer. The protocol was immunoSEQ multiplex PCR, while the TCRdb copy is restricted to in-frame clones and leaves out a portion. Of approximately 94,000 clones in the sample, more than 75% were seen once. Specimen: PBMCs, collected around atezolizumab (anti-PD-L1) treatment. These receptors came from a man aged 55 to 69 with urothelial cancer. Each CDR3 is given with its conserved first and last residue. D genes are given only for firm matches. Clone size is given for some rows only: seen once, a few or many times, or a class if the clone is expanded.

clone_size	d_call	v_call	j_call	cdr3_nt	cdr3_aa
NA	NA	TRBV5-1	TRBJ2-7	TGCGCCAGCACCCCCGGGGGGCGCGGAGCCTACGAGCAGTACTTC	CASTPGGRGAYEQYF
NA	TRBD1	TRBV6-5	TRBJ2-5	TGTGCCAGCAGTTTGGCTTCACAGGGGCAAGAGACCCAGTACTTC	CASSLASQGQETQYF
NA	TRBD1	TRBV15	TRBJ2-7	TGTGCCACCAGCAGGGGGGGAGGGGACAGGGGTCGCGAGCAGTACTTC	CATSRGGGDRGREQYF
NA	TRBD1	TRBV5-6	TRBJ2-2	TGTGCCAGCAGCTCACCGGGACAGGCAAATACCGGGGAGCTGTTTTTT	CASSSPGQANTGELFF
NA	TRBD2	TRBV11-2	TRBJ2-1	TGTGCCAGCAGCCCGGGACTAGACTACAATGAGCAGTTCTTC	CASSPGLDYNEQFF
NA	TRBD2	TRBV13	TRBJ2-5	TGTGCCAGCAGCTTAGGGACTAGCGGGAGCCAGTACTTC	CASSLGTSGSQYF
NA	TRBD2	TRBV19	TRBJ2-2	TGTGCCAGTAGGCTAGCGGGATCGACCGGGGAGCTGTTTTTT	CASRLAGSTGELFF
NA	NA	TRBV28	TRBJ1-2	TGTGCCAGCAGCCGACAGGTCCCCTATGGCTACACCTTC	CASSRQVPYGYTF
NA	NA	TRBV1	TRBJ2-4	TGCACCAGCAGGCGCAAGAAGCACAGAACAGATACTAGCTGGAACATTCAGTACTTC	CTSRRKKHRTDTSWNIQYF
NA	NA	TRBV4-1	TRBJ2-5	TGCGCCAGCAGCCAAAGGGGGCAGGGGGGCTGGTTGAGCGAGACCCAGTACTTC	CASSQRGQGGWLSETQYF
NA	NA	TRBV11-1	TRBJ2-1	TGTGCCAGCAGTATTCAGTCTAGCAACAATGAGCAGTTCTTC	CASSIQSSNNEQFF
NA	TRBD2	TRBV7-8	TRBJ2-1	TGTGCCAGCAGGATTAGCGGGGGGGATGTAAGCGAGCAGTTCTTC	CASRISGGDVSEQFF
medium-sized	TRBD1	TRBV6-1	TRBJ1-5	TGTGCCAGCAGTGAAGCAGGGGACAGGGGGTACAATCAGCCCCAGCATTTT	CASSEAGDRGYNQPQHF
NA	NA	TRBV7-9	TRBJ1-1	TGTGCCAGCAGCCTAACAGGGAGCAACACTGAAGCTTTCTTT	CASSLTGSNTEAFF
once	NA	TRBV30	TRBJ2-1	TGTGCCGTGGATGCGGCCACCTACAATGAGCAGTTCTTC	CAVDAATYNEQFF
NA	NA	TRBV6-1	TRBJ2-2	TGTGCCAGCAGGGACAGGGCGGGAGCCGGGGAGCTGTTTTTT	CASRDRAGAGELFF
NA	NA	TRBV5-1	TRBJ2-1	TGCGCCAGCAGCATGTCTACTAGCCCTGGAGGTGAGCAGTTCTTC	CASSMSTSPGGEQFF
NA	TRBD2	TRBV10-3	TRBJ2-1	TGTGCCATCAGTGACAACATCGGACTAGCGGGGGACAGGGAGCAGTTCTTC	CAISDNIGLAGDREQFF
NA	TRBD1	TRBV5-1	TRBJ1-4	TGCGCCAGCAGCCTACGGACAGGGTCAGAACTGTTTTTT	CASSLRTGSELFF
NA	NA	TRBV6-5	TRBJ2-6	TGTGCCAGCAGTTACTCCAGCTCTGGGGCCAACGTCCTGACTTTC	CASSYSSSGANVLTF
NA	TRBD1	TRBV2	TRBJ2-3	TGTGCCAGCAGGGACAGGTTTTCCACAGATACGCAGTATTTT	CASRDRFSTDTQYF
NA	TRBD2	TRBV29-1	TRBJ2-7	TGCAGCGTCGGGACTAGCGGGAGCCACGAGCAGTACTTC	CSVGTSGSHEQYF
once	NA	TRBV2	TRBJ2-1	TGTGCCAGCGTAATAGCCTACAATGAGCAGTTCTTC	CASVIAYNEQFF
once	TRBD1	TRBV28	TRBJ1-3	TGTGCCAGCAGTTTAACGATCGGACAGGGAGCCGGAAACACCATATATTTT	CASSLTIGQGAGNTIYF